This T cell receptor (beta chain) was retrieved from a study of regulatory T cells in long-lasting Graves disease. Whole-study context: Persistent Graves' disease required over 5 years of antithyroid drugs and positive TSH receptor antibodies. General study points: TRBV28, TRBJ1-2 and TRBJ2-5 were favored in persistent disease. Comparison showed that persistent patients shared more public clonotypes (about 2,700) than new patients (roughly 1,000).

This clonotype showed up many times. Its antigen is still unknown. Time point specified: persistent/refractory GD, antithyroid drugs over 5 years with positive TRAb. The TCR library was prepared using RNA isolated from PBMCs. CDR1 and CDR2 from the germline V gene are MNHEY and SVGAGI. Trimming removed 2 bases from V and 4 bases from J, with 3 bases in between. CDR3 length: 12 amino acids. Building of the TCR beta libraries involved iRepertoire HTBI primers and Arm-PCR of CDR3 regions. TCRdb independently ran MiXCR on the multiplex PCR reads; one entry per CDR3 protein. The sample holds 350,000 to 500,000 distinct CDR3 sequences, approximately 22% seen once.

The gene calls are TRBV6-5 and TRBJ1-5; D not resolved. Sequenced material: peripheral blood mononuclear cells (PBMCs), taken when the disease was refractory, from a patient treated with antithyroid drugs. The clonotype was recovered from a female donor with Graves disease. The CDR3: CASSYVNQPQHF. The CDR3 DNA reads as TGTGCCAGCAGTTACGTAAATCAGCCCCAGCATTTT.